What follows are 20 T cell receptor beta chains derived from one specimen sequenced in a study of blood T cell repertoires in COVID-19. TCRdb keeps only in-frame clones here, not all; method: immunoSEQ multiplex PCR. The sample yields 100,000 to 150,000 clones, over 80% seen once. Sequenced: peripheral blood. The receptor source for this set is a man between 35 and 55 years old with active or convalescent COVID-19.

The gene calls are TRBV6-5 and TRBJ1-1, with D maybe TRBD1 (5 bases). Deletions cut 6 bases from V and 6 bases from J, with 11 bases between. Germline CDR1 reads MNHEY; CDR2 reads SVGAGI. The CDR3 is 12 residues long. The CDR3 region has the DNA TGTGCCAGCAGCTCGACGGGGGCTGAAGCTTTCTTT. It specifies CASSSTGAEAFF.

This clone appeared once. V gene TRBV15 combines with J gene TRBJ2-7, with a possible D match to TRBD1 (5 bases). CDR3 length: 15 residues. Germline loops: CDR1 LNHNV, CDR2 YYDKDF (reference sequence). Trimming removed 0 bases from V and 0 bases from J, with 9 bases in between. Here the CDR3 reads CATSRDQGNSYEQYF. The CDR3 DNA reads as TGTGCCACCAGCAGAGATCAGGGCAACTCCTACGAGCAGTACTTC.

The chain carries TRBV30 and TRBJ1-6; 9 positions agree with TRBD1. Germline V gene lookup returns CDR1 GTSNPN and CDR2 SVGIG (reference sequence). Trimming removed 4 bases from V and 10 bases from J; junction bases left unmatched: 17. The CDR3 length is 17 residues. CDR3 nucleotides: TGTGCCTGGATTTTAGGACAGGGGTCGACTACCGGGTCACCCCTCCACTTT. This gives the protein CAWILGQGSTTGSPLHF.

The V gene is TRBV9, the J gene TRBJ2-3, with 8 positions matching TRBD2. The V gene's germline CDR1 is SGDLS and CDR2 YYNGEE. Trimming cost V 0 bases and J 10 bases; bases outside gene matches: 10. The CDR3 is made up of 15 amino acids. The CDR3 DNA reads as TGTGCCAGCAGCGTAGACGGGGGGGGCTCCTATCCGCAGTATTTT. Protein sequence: CASSVDGGGSYPQYF. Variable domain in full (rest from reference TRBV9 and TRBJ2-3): DSGVTQTPKHLITATGQRVTLRCSPRSGDLSVYWYQQSLDQGLQFLIQYYNGEERAKGNILERFSAQQFPDLHSELNLSSLELGDSALYFCASSVDGGGSYPQYFGPGTRLTVL.

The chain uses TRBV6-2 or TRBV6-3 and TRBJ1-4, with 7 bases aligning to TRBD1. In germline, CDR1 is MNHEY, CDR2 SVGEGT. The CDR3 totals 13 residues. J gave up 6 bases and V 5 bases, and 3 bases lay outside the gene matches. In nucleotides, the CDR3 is TGTGCCAGCAGTCTAACAGGGGATGAAAAACTGTTTTTT. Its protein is CASSLTGDEKLFF.

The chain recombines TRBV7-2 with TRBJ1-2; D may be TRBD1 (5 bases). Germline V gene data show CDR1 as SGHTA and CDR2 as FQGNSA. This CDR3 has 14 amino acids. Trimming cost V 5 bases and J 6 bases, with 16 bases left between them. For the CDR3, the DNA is TGTGCCAGCAGCCTCCTTCGGAAACAGGATGGCTACACCTTC. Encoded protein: CASSLLRKQDGYTF.

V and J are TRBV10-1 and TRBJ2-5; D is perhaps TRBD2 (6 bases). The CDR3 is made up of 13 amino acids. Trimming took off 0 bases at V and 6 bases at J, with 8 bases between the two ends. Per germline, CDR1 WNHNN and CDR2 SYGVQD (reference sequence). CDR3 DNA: TGCGCCAGCAGTGAGTCGGGGGGACAGACCCAGTACTTC. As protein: CASSESGGQTQYF.

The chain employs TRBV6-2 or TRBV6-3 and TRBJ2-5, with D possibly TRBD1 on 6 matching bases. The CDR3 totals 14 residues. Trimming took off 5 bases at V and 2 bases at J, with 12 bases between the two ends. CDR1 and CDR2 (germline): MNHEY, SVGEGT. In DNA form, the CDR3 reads TGTGCCAGCAGTACCCGGACAGTTCAAGAGACCCAGTACTTC. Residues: CASSTRTVQETQYF.

The CDR3 region is CASSLVAGEYEQYF. CDR3 in DNA: TGTGCCAGCAGCTTAGTCGCGGGCGAGTACGAGCAGTACTTC. The V call is TRBV7-9, the J call TRBJ2-7, with D possibly being TRBD2 (5 bases). Trimming removed 1 base at V and 4 bases at J, with 11 bases between. Germline lookup yields CDR1 SEHNR and CDR2 FQNEAQ (reference sequence). This CDR3 has 14 amino acids.

CDR3 DNA sequence: TGTGCCTGGAACCGGGGATACACTGAAGCTTTCTTT. This sequence encodes CAWNRGYTEAFF. The rearrangement uses TRBV30 and TRBJ1-1; D is undetermined. With 4 bases removed from V and 3 bases from J, the gap between germline ends came to 9 bases. The germline CDR1 and CDR2 sequences are GTSNPN and SVGIG (reference sequence). This CDR3 is 12 amino acids long.

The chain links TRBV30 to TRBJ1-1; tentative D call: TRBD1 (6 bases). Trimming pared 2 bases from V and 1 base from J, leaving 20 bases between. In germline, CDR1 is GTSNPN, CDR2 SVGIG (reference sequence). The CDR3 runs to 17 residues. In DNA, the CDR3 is TGTGCCTGGAGTCCCCTTACCTCGGCAGGGGCGAACACTGAAGCTTTCTTT. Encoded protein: CAWSPLTSAGANTEAFF.

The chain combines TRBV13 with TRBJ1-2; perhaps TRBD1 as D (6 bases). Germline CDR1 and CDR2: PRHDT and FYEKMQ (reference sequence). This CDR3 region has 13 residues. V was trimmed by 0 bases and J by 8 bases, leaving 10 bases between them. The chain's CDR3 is CASSLGGAGGYTF. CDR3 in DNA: TGTGCCAGCAGCTTAGGGGGGGCTGGAGGCTACACCTTC.

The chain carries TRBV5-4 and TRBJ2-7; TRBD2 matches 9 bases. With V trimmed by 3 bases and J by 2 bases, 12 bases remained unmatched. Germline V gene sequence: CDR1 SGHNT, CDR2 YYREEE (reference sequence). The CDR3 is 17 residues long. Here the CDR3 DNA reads TGTGCCAGCAGCTCACCCGGTCTAGCGGGGACTACCTACGAGCAGTACTTC. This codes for CASSSPGLAGTTYEQYF.

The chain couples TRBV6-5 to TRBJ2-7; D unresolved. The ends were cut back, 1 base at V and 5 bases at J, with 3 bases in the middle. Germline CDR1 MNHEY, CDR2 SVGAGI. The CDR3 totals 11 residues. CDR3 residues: CASSYFNEQYF. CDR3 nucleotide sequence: TGTGCCAGCAGTTACTTCAACGAGCAGTACTTC.

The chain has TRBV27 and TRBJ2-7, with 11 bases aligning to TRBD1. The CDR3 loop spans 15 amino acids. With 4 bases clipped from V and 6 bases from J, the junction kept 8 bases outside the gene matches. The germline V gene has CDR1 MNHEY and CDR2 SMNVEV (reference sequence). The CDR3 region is CASSSSGTGGREQYF. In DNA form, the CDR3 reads TGTGCCAGCAGTTCGTCCGGGACAGGGGGGCGCGAGCAGTACTTC.

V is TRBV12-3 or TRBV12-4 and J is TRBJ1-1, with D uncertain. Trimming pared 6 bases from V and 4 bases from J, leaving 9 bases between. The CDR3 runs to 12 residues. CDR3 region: CASSPTTTEAFF. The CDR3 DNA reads TGTGCCAGCAGCCCCACAACCACTGAAGCTTTCTTT.

In DNA form, the CDR3 reads TGCGCCAGCAGCGGAGGGACGCCTGCACACGAGCAGTACTTC. Protein: CASSGGTPAHEQYF. The chain has TRBV5-1 and TRBJ2-7, with D tentatively TRBD2 (6 bases). Germline V CDR1 and CDR2: SGHRS, YFSETQ. CDR3 size: 14 residues. Trimming took off 4 bases at V and 5 bases at J, with 16 bases between the two ends. The complete variable domain, with remaining parts taken from reference TRBV5-1 and TRBJ2-7, reads KAGVTQTPRYLIKTRGQQVTLSCSPISGHRSVSWYQQTPGQGLQFLFEYFSETQRNKGNFPGRFSGRQFSNSRSEMNVSTLELGDSALYLCASSGGTPAHEQYFGPGTRLTVT.

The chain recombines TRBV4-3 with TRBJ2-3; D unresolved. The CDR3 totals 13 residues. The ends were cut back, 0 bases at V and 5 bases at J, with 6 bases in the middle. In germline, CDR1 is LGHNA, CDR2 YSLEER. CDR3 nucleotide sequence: TGCGCCAGCAGCCAAGACTATGGAGATACGCAGTATTTT. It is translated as CASSQDYGDTQYF.

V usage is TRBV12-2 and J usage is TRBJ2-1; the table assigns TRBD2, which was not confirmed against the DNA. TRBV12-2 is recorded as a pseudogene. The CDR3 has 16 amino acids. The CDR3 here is CASRPPGLATGRGQFF. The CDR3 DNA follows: TGTGCAAGTCGCCCGCCGGGACTAGCGACGGGGCGGGGGCAGTTCTTC.

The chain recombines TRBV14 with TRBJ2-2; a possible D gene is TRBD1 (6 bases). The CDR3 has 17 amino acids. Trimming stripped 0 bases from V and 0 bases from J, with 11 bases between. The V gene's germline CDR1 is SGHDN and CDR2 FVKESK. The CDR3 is CASSQDYWGPNTGELFF. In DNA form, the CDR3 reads TGTGCCAGCAGCCAAGATTATTGGGGGCCGAACACCGGGGAGCTGTTTTTT.